This paragraph covers one T cell receptor (beta chain) sequence. Its antigen target is currently unknown. Base qualities are not recorded, but no much larger clone differs from it by a single base. TCRbeta CDR3 regions were amplified from genomic DNA by means of the immunoSEQ Assay, a bias-controlled multiplex PCR. Concerning the study's data processing: The number of nucleated cells in each sample was estimated by amplification of reference gene primers within the assay. Sequence reads were collapsed and filtered to measure the absolute abundance of every unique TCRbeta CDR3 rearrangement. For each sample, productive Simpson clonality was calculated by taking the square root of Simpson's diversity index across productive rearrangements. The source is immuneACCESS, and TCRdb retained only in-frame sequences with V and J called. Part of the clones is not carried over; for the studies checked, unresolved V genes explain less than half of this, and the remainder is unexplained. V, J and clone size are taken as reported in that table, and D and trimming were inferred from the DNA itself. The sample table contains 300,000 to 400,000 clones; only one count was recorded for over 75% of them. Of the sample, over 2% falls within the top ten clones.

At one collaborating source in Seattle, patients were enrolled during active infection and were followed longitudinally through the course of disease. Collaborating institutions collected whole blood in K2EDTA tubes following their own protocols. For TCRbeta analysis, collaborator samples were shipped as frozen whole blood, as isolated PBMCs, or as DNA extracted from either sample type. The data stem from a study of blood T cell repertoires in COVID-19 (dated by TCRdb to between 2020 and 2021). Some background on the complete study: The collaborator samples originated in the United States, Italy and Spain and spanned the acute and convalescent phases of COVID-19. The prospective study material was composed of cDNA or gDNA derived from T cells, B-cell-depleted T cells, or PBMCs. The dataset comprised deeply sampled blood TCRbeta repertoires from subjects exposed to, actively infected with, or recovered from COVID-19. A freely available public database, intended as a resource for researchers studying the immune response to SARS-CoV-2, is where the repertoires were released. Samples came from the ongoing ImmuneRACE study (first 160 participants) plus 1,254 subjects from 6 global collaborators. Sample metadata almost always included a de-identified subject ID, COVID-19 status, age in years and sex. Where HLA class I and class II types were available, the types were taken from metadata supplied by the sample provider, not from assay-based typing. Results and caveats for the whole study, not just this receptor: Clinical and demographic metadata were provided uncurated, with the amount varying by source and participant.

As encoded in the germline V gene, CDR1 is KGHSH while CDR2 is LQKENI. The germline ends are 15 bases apart after V is trimmed by 4 bases and J by 8 bases. From its cysteine to its phenylalanine, the CDR3 spans 15 amino acids. The CDR3 DNA has 45 bases and is translated from base 1. The chain employs TRBV18 and TRBJ1-6; perhaps TRBD1 is the D gene, with 5 bases matching. The sequence was collected from an older woman with COVID-19, enrolled during active disease. Material for sequencing was peripheral blood. The CDR3: CASSRTGTRDSPLHF. The sequence in DNA is TGTGCCAGCTCACGTACCGGGACTCGAGATTCACCCCTCCACTTT.